This TCR beta chain appears in the sequencing data of a study of blood T cell repertoires in COVID-19. CDR3 length equals 13 residues. Germline CDR1 SQVTM, CDR2 ANQGSEA. V was trimmed by 4 bases and J by 4 bases, leaving 10 bases between them. As processed by the authors: Scientists estimated how many nucleated cells there were by amplifying reference gene primers. Assay used: immunoSEQ multiplex PCR; TCRdb lists only in-frame clones, some missing. The V and J calls and the clone size are those of that table, but D and trimming were determined from the DNA. Of about 46,000 clones listed, about 84% are singletons.

The origin of this receptor is a man aged 55 to 70 with acute or convalescent COVID-19. J is TRBJ1-4 and V is TRBV29-1; D is perhaps TRBD1 (5 bases). Sequenced: peripheral blood. CDR3 sequence reads: CSVGQTVNEKLFF. CDR3 nucleotide sequence: TGCAGCGTTGGACAGACCGTTAATGAAAAACTGTTTTTT.